This entry concerns a single T cell receptor (beta chain). The data were taken from a study of blood T cell repertoires in COVID-19. Study summary: Acute-phase and convalescent COVID-19 samples originated in the United States, Italy and Spain.

Authors' processing steps: Amplified reference gene primers provided the basis for estimating nucleated cell counts. The method was immunoSEQ multiplex PCR; TCRdb's version includes in-frame clones alone and lacks a portion of them. D and trimming come from the DNA, and the V and J calls and clone size come from that table. The table has fewer than 200,000 clones, 81% seen once. The Seattle patients joined while their infection was active and were tracked longitudinally afterward. V dropped 3 bases and J dropped 15 bases, with 15 bases sitting between them. This CDR3 has 12 residues. CDR1 and CDR2 (germline): MNHNY, SVGAGI (reference sequence).

Material: peripheral blood. The TCR sequence derives from an elderly woman with COVID-19, enrolled during active disease. The chain combines TRBV6-6 with TRBJ2-1; a possible D gene is TRBD2 (7 bases). CDR3 loop: CASSYSLGGLFF. Written as DNA, the CDR3 is TGTGCCAGCAGTTATTCCTTGGGGGGGCTGTTCTTC.